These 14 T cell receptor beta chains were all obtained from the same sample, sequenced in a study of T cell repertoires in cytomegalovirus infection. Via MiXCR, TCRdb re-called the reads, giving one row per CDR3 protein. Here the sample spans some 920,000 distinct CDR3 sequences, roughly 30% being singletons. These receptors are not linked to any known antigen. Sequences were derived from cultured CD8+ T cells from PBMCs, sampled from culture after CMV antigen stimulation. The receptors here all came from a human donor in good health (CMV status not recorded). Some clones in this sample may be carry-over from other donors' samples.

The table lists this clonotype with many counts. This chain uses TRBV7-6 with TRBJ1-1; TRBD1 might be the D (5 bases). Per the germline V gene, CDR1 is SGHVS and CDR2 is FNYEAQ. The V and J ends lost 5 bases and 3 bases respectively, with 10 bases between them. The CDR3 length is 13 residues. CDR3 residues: CASSGRGDTEAFF. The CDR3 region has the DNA TGTGCCAGCAGCGGTCGAGGGGACACTGAAGCTTTCTTT.

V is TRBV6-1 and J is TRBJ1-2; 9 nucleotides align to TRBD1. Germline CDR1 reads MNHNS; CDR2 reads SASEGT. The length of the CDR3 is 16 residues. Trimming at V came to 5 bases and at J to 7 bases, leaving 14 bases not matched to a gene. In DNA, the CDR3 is TGTGCCAGCAGTTACCAAGGACAGGGGAGTCGGGGTGGCTACACCTTC. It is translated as CASSYQGQGSRGGYTF.

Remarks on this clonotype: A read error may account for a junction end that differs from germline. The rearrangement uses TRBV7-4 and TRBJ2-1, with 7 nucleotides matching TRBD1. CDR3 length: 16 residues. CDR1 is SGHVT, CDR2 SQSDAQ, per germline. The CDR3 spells CANSSTAGTDFNEQFF. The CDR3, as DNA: TGTGCCAACAGCTCAACCGCCGGGACAGATTTCAATGAGCAGTTCTTC.

CDR3 bases: TGCGCCAGCAGCTTGCCGCGATCCGACTATACTGAAGCTTTCTTT. Protein sequence: CASSLPRSDYTEAFF. The chain uses TRBV5-1 and TRBJ1-1; no clear D gene. The CDR3 is 15 residues long. The V end was cut by 1 base, the J end by 5 bases, with 15 bases between. Germline V gives CDR1 SGHRS, CDR2 YFSETQ.

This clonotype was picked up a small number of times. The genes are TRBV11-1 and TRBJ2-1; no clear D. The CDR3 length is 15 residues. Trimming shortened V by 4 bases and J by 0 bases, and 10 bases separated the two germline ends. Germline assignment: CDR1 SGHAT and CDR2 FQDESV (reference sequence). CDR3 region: CASSSTRTSYNEQFF. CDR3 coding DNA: TGTGCCAGCAGCTCTACACGGACCTCCTACAATGAGCAGTTCTTC.

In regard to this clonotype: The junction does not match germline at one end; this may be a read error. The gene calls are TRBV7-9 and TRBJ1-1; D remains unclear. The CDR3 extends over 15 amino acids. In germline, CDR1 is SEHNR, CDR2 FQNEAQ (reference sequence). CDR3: CVSSASSGLNTEAFF. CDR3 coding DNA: TGTGTCAGCAGCGCCTCATCCGGACTGAACACTGAAGCTTTCTTT.

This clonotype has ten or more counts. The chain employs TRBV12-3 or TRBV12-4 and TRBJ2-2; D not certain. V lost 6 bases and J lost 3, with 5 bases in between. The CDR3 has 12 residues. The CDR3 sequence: CASSSDTGELFF. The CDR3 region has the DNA TGTGCCAGCAGCTCGGACACCGGGGAGCTGTTTTTT.

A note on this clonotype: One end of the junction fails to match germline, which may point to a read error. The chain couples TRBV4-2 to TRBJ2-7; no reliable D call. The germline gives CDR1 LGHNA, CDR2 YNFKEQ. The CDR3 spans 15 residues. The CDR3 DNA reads TGTGCGAGCAGCCAAGAACAAGGATTATTCTACGAGCAGTACTTC. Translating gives CASSQEQGLFYEQYF.

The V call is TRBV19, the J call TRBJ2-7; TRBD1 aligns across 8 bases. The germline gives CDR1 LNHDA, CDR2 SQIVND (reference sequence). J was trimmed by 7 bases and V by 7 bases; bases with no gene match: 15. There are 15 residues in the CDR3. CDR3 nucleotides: TGTGCCAGTAACCTACAGGGGGGCGAGTCGAGGGAGCAGTACGTC. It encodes CASNLQGGESREQYV.

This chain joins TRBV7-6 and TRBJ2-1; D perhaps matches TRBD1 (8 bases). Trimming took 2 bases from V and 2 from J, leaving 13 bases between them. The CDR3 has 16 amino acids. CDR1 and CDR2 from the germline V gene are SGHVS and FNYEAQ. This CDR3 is CASSLTGGATYNEQFF. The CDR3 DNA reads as TGTGCCAGCAGCTTAACAGGGGGGGCTACCTACAATGAGCAGTTCTTC.

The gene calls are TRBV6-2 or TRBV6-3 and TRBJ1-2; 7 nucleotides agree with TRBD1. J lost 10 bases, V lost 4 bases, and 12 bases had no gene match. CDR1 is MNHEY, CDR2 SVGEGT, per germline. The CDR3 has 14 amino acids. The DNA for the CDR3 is TGTGCCAGCAGTTCCTGGACAGGAGGTCTGGCCTACACCTTC. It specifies CASSSWTGGLAYTF.

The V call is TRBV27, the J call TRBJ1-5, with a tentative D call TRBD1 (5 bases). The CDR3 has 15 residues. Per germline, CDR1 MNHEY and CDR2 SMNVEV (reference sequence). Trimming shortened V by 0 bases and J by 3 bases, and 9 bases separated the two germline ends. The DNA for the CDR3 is TGTGCCAGCAGTTTATCGAGGGGTAACAATCAGCCCCAGCATTTT. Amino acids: CASSLSRGNNQPQHF.

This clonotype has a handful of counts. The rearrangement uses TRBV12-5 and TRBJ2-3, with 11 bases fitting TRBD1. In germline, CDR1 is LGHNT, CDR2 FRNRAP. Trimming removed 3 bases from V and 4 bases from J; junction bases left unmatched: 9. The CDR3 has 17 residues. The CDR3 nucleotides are TGTGCTAGTGGTTTTTTTATCGGACAGGGGGCTGCAGATACGCAGTATTTT. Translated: CASGFFIGQGAADTQYF.

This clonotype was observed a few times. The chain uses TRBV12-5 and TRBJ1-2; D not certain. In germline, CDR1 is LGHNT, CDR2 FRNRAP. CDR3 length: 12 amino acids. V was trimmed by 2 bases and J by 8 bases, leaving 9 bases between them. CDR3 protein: CASGLSGVGYTF. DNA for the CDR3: TGTGCTAGTGGTTTGTCCGGGGTGGGCTACACCTTC.